The 20 T cell receptor beta chains presented below share a single source sample, sequenced in a study of vaccination effects on CD4 cells after COVID-19 (dated 2022 in TCRdb). In the ViraFEST assay, PBMC were stimulated with viral peptide pools, and TCR sequencing was then used to find antigen-specific CD4+ T cell clonotypes based on their expansion. After around ten days of culture, CD4+ T cells were isolated with the EasySep CD4+ T cell isolation kit. None of the healthy vaccine recipients had a prior SARS-CoV-2 infection, which was confirmed by nucleocapsid antibody tests that came back negative both before and after vaccination. Which antigens these TCRs recognize remains unknown. Preparation of the library involved the immunoSEQ multiplex PCR assay. TCRdb stores this immuneACCESS table with in-frame sequences only. Part of the clones is absent; in the studies checked, under half of the shortfall reflects unresolved V genes, and no reason is known for the rest. Present in this sample are 70,000 or so clones, about 70% of which were seen just once. Under 3% of the sample is in the top ten clones.

Specimen: CD4+ T cells from PBMCs cultured with HCoV-NL63 spike peptides, collected before COVID-19 vaccination. According to the study, the label for this sample's cell subset or site signals: HCoV-NL63 spike overlapping peptide pool stimulation. The receptors were gathered from a human donor who received a COVID-19 vaccine.

The V call is TRBV24-1, the J call TRBJ2-1; D call uncertain. V lost 4 bases, J lost 8 bases, and 17 bases lay in between. CDR3 length equals 15 residues. Germline V gene lookup returns CDR1 KGHDR and CDR2 SFDVKD. The DNA for the CDR3 is TGTGCCACCAGTGACCCAAGATCGCCAGGCGATGAGCAGTTCTTC. It encodes CATSDPRSPGDEQFF.

CDR3 DNA sequence: TGTGCCAGCAGCCAAACAGGAGGGCAGGGGTCTTCCGGGAACACTGAAGCTTTCTTT. Encoded protein: CASSQTGGQGSSGNTEAFF. The rearrangement links TRBV3-1 (or the pseudogene TRBV3-2) to TRBJ1-1, with D maybe TRBD1 (6 bases). The germline V and J ends were trimmed by 2 bases and 1 base, with 23 bases remaining between them. The germline V gene has CDR1 LGHDT and CDR2 YNNKEL (reference sequence). The CDR3 has 19 amino acids.

The J gene is TRBJ1-3, the V gene TRBV10-3; D is uncertain. There are 18 residues in the CDR3. CDR1 and CDR2 from the germline V gene are ENHRY and SYGVKD. V was clipped by 0 bases and J by 5 bases, with 20 bases between them. CDR3 residues: CAISESSYGVKGRNTIYF. Here the CDR3 DNA reads TGTGCCATCAGTGAGTCGTCTTACGGGGTGAAAGGGAGAAACACCATATATTTT.

The chain uses TRBV28 and TRBJ1-2; D ambiguous. The germline gives CDR1 MDHEN, CDR2 SYDVKM. This CDR3 comprises 13 residues. V was clipped by 3 bases and J by 1 base, with 6 bases between them. The CDR3 protein is CASSLEVNYGYTF. As DNA, the CDR3 is TGTGCCAGCAGTTTGGAGGTTAACTATGGCTACACCTTC.

V usage is TRBV7-3 and J usage is TRBJ1-2; no clear D gene. Germline V lookup: CDR1 SGHTA, CDR2 FQGTGA. The V and J ends lost 3 bases and 2 bases respectively, with 10 bases between them. The CDR3 is made up of 14 amino acids. CDR3 loop: CASSFRADNYGYTF. The CDR3 DNA sequence: TGTGCCAGCAGCTTTAGGGCAGACAACTATGGCTACACCTTC.

The V gene is TRBV2, the J gene TRBJ2-7; D not resolved. Between the trimmed V and J ends, which lost 7 bases and 3 bases, there was a span of 10 bases. The CDR3 contains 12 residues. CDR1 is SNHLY and CDR2 is FYNNEI in the germline V gene. CDR3 in amino acids: CASKIQDYEQYV. In DNA form, the CDR3 reads TGTGCCAGCAAGATCCAGGACTACGAGCAGTACGTC.

The chain is built from TRBV19 and TRBJ1-2, with 7 bases lining up with TRBD1. J lost 4 bases, V lost 1 base, and 6 bases had no gene match. Germline lookup yields CDR1 LNHDA and CDR2 SQIVND (reference sequence). CDR3 length: 15 amino acids. CDR3 in amino acids: CASSIGGTAPYGYTF. The CDR3 DNA sequence: TGTGCCAGTAGTATAGGGGGGACAGCCCCCTATGGCTACACCTTC.

This rearrangement joins TRBV19 to TRBJ2-5; D remains ambiguous. CDR1 and CDR2 (germline): LNHDA, SQIVND (reference sequence). The V and J ends lost 7 bases and 0 bases respectively, with 9 bases between them. The CDR3 covers 13 residues. CDR3 loop: CASTRTDQETQYF. The DNA for the CDR3 is TGTGCCAGTACTCGAACAGACCAAGAGACCCAGTACTTC. The full variable domain, in which reference TRBV19 and TRBJ2-5 provide the parts outside the CDR3, is DGGITQSPKYLFRKEGQNVTLSCEQNLNHDAMYWYRQDPGQGLRLIYYSQIVNDFQKGDIAEGYSVSREKKESFPLTVTSAQKNPTAFYLCASTRTDQETQYFGPGTRLLVL.

The chain carries TRBV7-9 and TRBJ2-1; perhaps D is TRBD1 or TRBD2 (5 bases each). In germline, CDR1 is SEHNR, CDR2 FQNEAQ (reference sequence). This CDR3 contains 16 residues. Between the trimmed V and J ends, which lost 1 base and 8 bases, there was a span of 18 bases. The CDR3 spells CASSLGVGYRGHEQFF. The CDR3 DNA is TGTGCCAGCAGCTTAGGTGTGGGCTATCGGGGCCATGAGCAGTTCTTC. Complete variable domain (other parts from reference TRBV7-9 and TRBJ2-1): DTGVSQNPRHKITKRGQNVTFRCDPISEHNRLYWYRQTLGQGPEFLTYFQNEAQLEKSRLLSDRFSAERPKGSFSTLEIQRTEQGDSAMYLCASSLGVGYRGHEQFFGPGTRLTVL.

The chain joins TRBV19 to TRBJ1-2; 7 bases map to TRBD1. V was clipped by 3 bases and J by 4 bases; unmatched bases: 5. The germline V gene has CDR1 LNHDA and CDR2 SQIVND (reference sequence). The CDR3 contains 14 residues. The CDR3 reads CASSITGQSYGYTF. The CDR3 DNA reads as TGTGCCAGTAGTATCACGGGACAGAGCTATGGCTACACCTTC.

The chain combines TRBV5-1 with TRBJ2-5, with TRBD1 matching 8 bases. The CDR3 runs 15 residues. Losses at the gene ends were 4 bases for V and 2 bases for J; bases not matched to a gene: 7. CDR1 and CDR2 from the germline V gene are SGHRS and YFSETQ. The CDR3 protein is CASSRRDRTQETQYF. CDR3 coding DNA: TGCGCCAGCAGCCGCCGGGACAGGACACAAGAGACCCAGTACTTC.

This chain connects TRBV24-1 to TRBJ2-3; D not certain. Trimming took 12 bases from V and 13 from J, leaving 16 bases between them. The CDR3 is 10 residues long. Looked up from germline, CDR1 is KGHDR and CDR2 is SFDVKD. The CDR3 region is CASLEPGKYF. The CDR3 DNA is TGTGCCTCCCTTGAGCCTGGAAAGTATTTT.

The chain carries TRBV5-8 and TRBJ2-5; D remains unclear. CDR1 is SGHTS, CDR2 YDEGEE, per germline. The CDR3 loop spans 15 amino acids. The V and J ends lost 4 bases and 1 base respectively, with 14 bases between them. In nucleotides, the CDR3 is TGTGCCAGCAGCACCCAAGGCAGGATCCAAGAGACCCAGTACTTC. Translation gives CASSTQGRIQETQYF.

This chain uses TRBV20-1 with TRBJ1-5; a weak D match, TRBD1 (5 bases). The CDR3 is 16 residues long. CDR1 is DFQATT, CDR2 SNEGSKA, per germline (reference sequence). With 3 bases removed from V and 0 bases from J, the gap between germline ends came to 15 bases. As DNA, the CDR3 is TGCAGTGCTAGTCGGGCAGGGCTGTATAGCAATCAGCCCCAGCATTTT. As protein: CSASRAGLYSNQPQHF.

This chain links TRBV9 with TRBJ1-4, with D unclear. This CDR3 is 13 amino acids long. V lost 4 bases and J 2 bases, leaving 6 bases between the germline ends. Germline CDR1 and CDR2: SGDLS and YYNGEE. For the CDR3, the DNA is TGTGCCAGCAGCCCACGGACTAATGAAAAACTGTTTTTT. It codes for CASSPRTNEKLFF.

The chain links TRBV6-5 to TRBJ2-3; D remains unclear. The CDR3 has 15 residues. V gave up 8 bases and J gave up 1 base, with 16 bases separating them. The germline CDR1 and CDR2 sequences are MNHEY and SVGAGI. CDR3 loop: CASELTAGRTDTQYF. The CDR3 DNA sequence: TGTGCCAGCGAACTAACAGCTGGGCGCACAGATACGCAGTATTTT.

This clone was observed a handful of times. The genes are TRBV7-8 and TRBJ1-1, with D hard to call. This CDR3 is 14 amino acids long. V lost 3 bases and J lost 4, with 12 bases in between. Germline-derived CDR1 and CDR2 are SGHVS and FQNEAQ. For the CDR3, the DNA is TGTGCCAGCAGCTTTGTGGAATTAAGCACTGAAGCTTTCTTT. Its translation: CASSFVELSTEAFF. Full variable domain (missing parts from reference TRBV7-8 and TRBJ1-1): GAGVSQSPRYKVAKRGQDVALRCDPISGHVSLFWYQQALGQGPEFLTYFQNEAQLDKSGLPSDRFFAERPEGSVSTLKIQRTQQEDSAVYLCASSFVELSTEAFFGQGTRLTVV.

The chain uses TRBV6-2 or TRBV6-3 and TRBJ2-3; no reliable D call. This CDR3 comprises 15 residues. Deletions cut 2 bases from V and 0 bases from J, with 9 bases between. Germline V gene sequence: CDR1 MNHEY, CDR2 SVGEGT. CDR3 sequence: CASSYVGTSTDTQYF. The CDR3 coding sequence is TGTGCCAGCAGTTACGTGGGTACTAGCACAGATACGCAGTATTTT.

This rearrangement joins TRBV12-5 to TRBJ2-3; D remains ambiguous. CDR1 is LGHNT and CDR2 is FRNRAP in the germline V gene. The V end was cut by 3 bases, the J end by 5 bases, with 15 bases between. The CDR3 runs to 15 residues. The CDR3 region has the DNA TGTGCTAGTGGTTTAATCGGATTCGCTCAAGATACGCAGTATTTT. This sequence encodes CASGLIGFAQDTQYF.

CDR3 sequence (DNA): TGCGCCAGCAGCCAATCCCCCAGGTTACAAGAGACCCAGTACTTC. Encoded protein: CASSQSPRLQETQYF. This sequence joins TRBV4-1 and TRBJ2-5; D is unclear. There are 15 residues in the CDR3. Germline V gene sequence: CDR1 MGHRA, CDR2 YSYEKL. The V gene lost 2 bases and the J gene lost 2 bases, with 12 bases spanning the gap.